The clone carrying this TCR beta chain was seen once. In the original processing: Reference gene primer amplification in the assay estimated nucleated cell counts. Clones were read by immunoSEQ multiplex PCR, and TCRdb kept only the in-frame ones, dropping some. V, J and clone size derive from that table, while D and trimming were established from the DNA sequence. The data hold approximately 220,000 clones, with more than 80% observed a single time. The data originate from a study of blood T cell repertoires in COVID-19. Study-level information: Italy, Spain and the United States were the sources of the convalescent and acute COVID-19 samples.

Trimming removed 2 bases from V and 4 bases from J; junction bases left unmatched: 6. This CDR3 is 16 amino acids long. Germline CDR1 PRHDT, CDR2 FYEKMQ (reference sequence). Sequencing was done on a sample of peripheral blood. J is TRBJ2-3 and V is TRBV13; 10 positions agree with TRBD1. The sequence was obtained from a woman older than 75 with acute or convalescent COVID-19. The CDR3 sequence is CASSLRTGGSPDTQYF. The CDR3 DNA sequence: TGTGCCAGCAGCTTAAGGACAGGGGGAAGCCCAGATACGCAGTATTTT.